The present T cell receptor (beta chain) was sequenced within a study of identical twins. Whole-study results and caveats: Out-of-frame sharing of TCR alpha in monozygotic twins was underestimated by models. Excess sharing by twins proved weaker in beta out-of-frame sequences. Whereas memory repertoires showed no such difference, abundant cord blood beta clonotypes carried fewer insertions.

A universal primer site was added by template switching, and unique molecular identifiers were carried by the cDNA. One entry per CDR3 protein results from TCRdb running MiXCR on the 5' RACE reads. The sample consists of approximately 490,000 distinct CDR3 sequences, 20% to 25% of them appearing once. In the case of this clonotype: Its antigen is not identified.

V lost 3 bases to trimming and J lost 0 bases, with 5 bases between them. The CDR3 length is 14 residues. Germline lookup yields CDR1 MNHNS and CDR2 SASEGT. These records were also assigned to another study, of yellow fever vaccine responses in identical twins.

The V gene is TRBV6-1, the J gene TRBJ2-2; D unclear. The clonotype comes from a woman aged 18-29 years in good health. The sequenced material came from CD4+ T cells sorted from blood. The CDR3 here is CASSDRTNTGELFF. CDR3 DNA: TGTGCCAGCAGTGACAGGACGAACACCGGGGAGCTGTTTTTT.